By proportion, the clone carrying this TCR beta chain is medium-sized. Its antigen remains unidentified. Prior to thyroid surgery, none of the patients had received any treatment. These data are taken from a study of metastatic and nonmetastatic thyroid tumors. Study information: Blood and tumor or nodule tissue repertoires from malignant and benign thyroid patients were compared. Whole-study results and caveats: It was reportedly found that TCR beta diversity was significantly higher in malignant thyroid tumors than in benign nodules, a difference seen in both blood and tumor samples.

The CDR3 sequence is 15 residues long. The ends lost 3 bases at V and 2 bases at J; junction bases unmatched: 7. CDR1 is SGHRS and CDR2 is YFSETQ in the germline V gene. As handled by the study authors: In papillary thyroid cancer, a distant-metastasis classifier was built using CDR3 differences across clinicopathological groups. TCRdb redid the clone calls on the PCR reads using MiXCR. What appears here as the V and J calls and clone size reflects TCRdb's work, not the paper's. This sample has tens of thousands of clones; about an eighth occur once, and the top ten carry around 5%. This TCR came from a female donor with papillary thyroid cancer or a benign thyroid nodule (not recorded which). Some clones in this sample may be carry-over from other donors' samples. Sequenced input: blood. This rearrangement joins TRBV5-1 to TRBJ2-7, with TRBD1 matching 8 bases. The CDR3 DNA reads TGCGCCAGCAGCTCCTCGACAGGGGTAGCCTACGAGCAGTACTTC. Amino acids: CASSSSTGVAYEQYF.